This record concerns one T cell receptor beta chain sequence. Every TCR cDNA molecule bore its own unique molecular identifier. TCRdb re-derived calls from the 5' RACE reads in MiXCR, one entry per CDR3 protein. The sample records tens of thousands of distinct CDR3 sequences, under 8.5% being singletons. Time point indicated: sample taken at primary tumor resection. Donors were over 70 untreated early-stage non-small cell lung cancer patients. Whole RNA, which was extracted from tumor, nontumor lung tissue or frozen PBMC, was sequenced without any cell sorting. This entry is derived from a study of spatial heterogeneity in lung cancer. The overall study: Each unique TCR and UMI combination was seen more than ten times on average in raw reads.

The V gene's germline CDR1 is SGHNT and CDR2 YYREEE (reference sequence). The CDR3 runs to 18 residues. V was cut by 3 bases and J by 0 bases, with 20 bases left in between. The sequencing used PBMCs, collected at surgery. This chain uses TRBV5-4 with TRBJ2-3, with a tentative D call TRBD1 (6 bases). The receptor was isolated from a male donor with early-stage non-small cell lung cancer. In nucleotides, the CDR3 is TGTGCCAGCAGCTCGGGACAATCCCTTAGGCCTAGCACAGATACGCAGTATTTT. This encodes CASSSGQSLRPSTDTQYF.